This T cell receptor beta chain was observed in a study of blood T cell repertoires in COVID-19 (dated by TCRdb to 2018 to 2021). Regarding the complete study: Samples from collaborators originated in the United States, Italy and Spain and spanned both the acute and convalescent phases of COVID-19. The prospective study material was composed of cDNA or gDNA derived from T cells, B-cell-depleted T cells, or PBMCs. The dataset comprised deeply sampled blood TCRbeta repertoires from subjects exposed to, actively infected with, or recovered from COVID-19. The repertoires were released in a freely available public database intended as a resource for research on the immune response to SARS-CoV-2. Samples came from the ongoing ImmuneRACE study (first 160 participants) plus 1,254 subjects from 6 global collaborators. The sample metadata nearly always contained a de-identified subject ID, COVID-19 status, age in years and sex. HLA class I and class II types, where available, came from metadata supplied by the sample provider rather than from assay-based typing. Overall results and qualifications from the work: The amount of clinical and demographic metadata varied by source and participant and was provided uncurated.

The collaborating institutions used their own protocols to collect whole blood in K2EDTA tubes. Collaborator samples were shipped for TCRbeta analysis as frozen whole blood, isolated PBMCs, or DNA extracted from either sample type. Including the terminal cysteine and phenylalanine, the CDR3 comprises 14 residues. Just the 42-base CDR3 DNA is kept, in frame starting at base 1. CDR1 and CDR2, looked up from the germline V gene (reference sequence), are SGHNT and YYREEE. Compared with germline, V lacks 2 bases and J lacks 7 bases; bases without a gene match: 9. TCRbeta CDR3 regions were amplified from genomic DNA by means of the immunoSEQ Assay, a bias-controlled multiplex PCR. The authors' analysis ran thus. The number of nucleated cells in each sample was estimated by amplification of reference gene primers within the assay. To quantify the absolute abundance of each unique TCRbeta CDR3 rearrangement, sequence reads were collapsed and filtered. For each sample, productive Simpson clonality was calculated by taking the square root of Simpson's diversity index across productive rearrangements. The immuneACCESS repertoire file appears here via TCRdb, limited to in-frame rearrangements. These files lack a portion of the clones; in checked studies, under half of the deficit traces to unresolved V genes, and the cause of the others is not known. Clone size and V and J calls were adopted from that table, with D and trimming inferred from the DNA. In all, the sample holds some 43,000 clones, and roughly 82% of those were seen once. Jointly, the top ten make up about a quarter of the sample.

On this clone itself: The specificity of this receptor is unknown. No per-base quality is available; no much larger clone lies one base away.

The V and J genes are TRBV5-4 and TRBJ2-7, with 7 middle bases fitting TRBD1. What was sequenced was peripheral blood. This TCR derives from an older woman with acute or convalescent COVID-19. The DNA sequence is TGTGCCAGCAGCTTCGGGACAGCATCTTTAGAGCAGTACTTC. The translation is CASSFGTASLEQYF.